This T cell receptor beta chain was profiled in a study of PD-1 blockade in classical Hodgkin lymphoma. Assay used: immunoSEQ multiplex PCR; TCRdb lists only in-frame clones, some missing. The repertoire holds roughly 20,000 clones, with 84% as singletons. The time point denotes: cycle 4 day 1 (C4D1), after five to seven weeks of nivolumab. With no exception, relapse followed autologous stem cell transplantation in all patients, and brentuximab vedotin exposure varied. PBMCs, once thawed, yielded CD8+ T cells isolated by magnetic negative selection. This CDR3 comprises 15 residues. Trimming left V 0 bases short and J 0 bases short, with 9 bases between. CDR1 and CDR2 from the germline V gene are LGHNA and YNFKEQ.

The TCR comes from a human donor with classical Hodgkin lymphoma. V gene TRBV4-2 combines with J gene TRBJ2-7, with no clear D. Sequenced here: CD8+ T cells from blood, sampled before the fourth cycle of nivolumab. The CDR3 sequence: CASSQDLGGSYEQYF. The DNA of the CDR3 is TGTGCCAGCAGCCAAGATTTAGGCGGCTCCTACGAGCAGTACTTC.